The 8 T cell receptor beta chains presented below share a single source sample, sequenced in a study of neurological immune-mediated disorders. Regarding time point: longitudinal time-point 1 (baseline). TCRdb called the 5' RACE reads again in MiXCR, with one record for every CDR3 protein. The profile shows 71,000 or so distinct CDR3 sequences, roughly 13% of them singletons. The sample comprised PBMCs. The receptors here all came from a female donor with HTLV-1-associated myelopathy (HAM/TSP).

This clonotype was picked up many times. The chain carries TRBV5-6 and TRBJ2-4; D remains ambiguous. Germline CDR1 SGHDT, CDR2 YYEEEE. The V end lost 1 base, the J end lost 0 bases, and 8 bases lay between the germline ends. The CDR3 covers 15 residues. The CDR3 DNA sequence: TGTGCCAGCAGCTTGTGGTTTTTAGCCAAAAACATTCAGTACTTC. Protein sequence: CASSLWFLAKNIQYF.

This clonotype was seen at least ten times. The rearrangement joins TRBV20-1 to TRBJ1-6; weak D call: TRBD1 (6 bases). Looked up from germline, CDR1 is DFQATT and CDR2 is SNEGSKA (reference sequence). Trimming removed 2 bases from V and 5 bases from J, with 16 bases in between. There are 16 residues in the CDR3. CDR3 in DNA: TGCAGTGCTAGAACGAGGACAGTGCTGGATAATTCACCCCTCCACTTT. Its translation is CSARTRTVLDNSPLHF.

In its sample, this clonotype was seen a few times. The CDR3 reads CASSLVVGEQYF. The CDR3 DNA reads as TGTGCCAGCAGCTTAGTAGTAGGTGAGCAGTACTTC. This chain connects TRBV11-2 to TRBJ2-7; D gene uncertain. V lost 1 base to trimming and J lost 7 bases, with 8 bases between them. This CDR3 comprises 12 residues. The germline gives CDR1 SGHAT, CDR2 FQNNGV.

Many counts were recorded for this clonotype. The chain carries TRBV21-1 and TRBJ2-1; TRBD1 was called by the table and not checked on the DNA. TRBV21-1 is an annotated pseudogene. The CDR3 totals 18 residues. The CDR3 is CASSTPRELRSSYNEQFF. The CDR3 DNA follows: TGTGCCAGCAGCACCCCTCGGGAATTAAGAAGCTCCTACAATGAGCAGTTCTTC.

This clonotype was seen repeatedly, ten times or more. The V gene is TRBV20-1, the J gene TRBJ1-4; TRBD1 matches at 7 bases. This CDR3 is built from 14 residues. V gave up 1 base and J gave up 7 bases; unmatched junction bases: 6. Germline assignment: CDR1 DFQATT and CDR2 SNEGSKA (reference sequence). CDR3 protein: CSARGATGPEKLFF. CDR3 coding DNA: TGCAGTGCTAGAGGAGCGACAGGGCCTGAAAAACTGTTTTTT.

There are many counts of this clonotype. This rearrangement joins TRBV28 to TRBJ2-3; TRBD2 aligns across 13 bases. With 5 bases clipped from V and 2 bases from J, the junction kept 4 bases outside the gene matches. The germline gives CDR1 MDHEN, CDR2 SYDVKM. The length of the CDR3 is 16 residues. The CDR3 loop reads CASSRTSGGFTDTQYF. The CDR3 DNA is TGTGCCAGCAGTAGGACTAGCGGGGGCTTCACAGATACGCAGTATTTT.

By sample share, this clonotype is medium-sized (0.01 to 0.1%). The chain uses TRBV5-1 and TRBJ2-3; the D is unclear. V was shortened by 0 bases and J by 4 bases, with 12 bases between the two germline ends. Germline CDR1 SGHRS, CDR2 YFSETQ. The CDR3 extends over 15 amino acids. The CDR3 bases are TGCGCCAGCAGCTTGGCCTCCAAATCATCAGATACGCAGTATTTT. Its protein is CASSLASKSSDTQYF.

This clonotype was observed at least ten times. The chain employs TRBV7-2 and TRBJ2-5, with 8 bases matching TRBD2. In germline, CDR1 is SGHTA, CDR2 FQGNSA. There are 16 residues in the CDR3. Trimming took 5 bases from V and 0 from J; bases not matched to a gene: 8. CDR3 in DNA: TGTGCCAGCAGCCGAATCGGGGGGGCGTACCAAGAGACCCAGTACTTC. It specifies CASSRIGGAYQETQYF.